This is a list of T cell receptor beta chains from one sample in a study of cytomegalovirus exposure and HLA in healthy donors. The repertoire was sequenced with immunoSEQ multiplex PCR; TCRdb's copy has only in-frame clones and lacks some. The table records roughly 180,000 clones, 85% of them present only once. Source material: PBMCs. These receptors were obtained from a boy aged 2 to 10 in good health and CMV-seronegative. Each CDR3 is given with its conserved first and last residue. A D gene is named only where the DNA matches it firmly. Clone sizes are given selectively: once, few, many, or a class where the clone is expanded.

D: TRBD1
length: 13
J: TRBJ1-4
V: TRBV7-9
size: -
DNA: TGTGCCGGAACGAAGGGGGCAGGAGAAAAACTGTTTTTT
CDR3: CAGTKGAGEKLFF

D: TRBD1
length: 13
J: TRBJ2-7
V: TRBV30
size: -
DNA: TGTGTCGGGCGCCGTGGACAGGGCTACGAGCAGTACTTC
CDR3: CVGRRGQGYEQYF

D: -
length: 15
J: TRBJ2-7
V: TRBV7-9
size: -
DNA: TGTGCCAGCAGCTCGTTAGGACAGAACTCCTACGAGCAGTACTTC
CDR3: CASSSLGQNSYEQYF

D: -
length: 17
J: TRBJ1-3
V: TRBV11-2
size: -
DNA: TGTGCCAGCAGCCATTCTTTAAGGGAGCCCTCTGGAAACACCATATATTTT
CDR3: CASSHSLREPSGNTIYF

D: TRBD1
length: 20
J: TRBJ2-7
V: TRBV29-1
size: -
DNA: TGCAGCGTTGTGGGGTCGCCGCAAAAGACCGGGACAGGGGTGGGCTACGAGCAGTACTTC
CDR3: CSVVGSPQKTGTGVGYEQYF

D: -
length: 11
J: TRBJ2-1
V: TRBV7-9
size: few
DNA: TGTGCCAGCAGCTCCCGGGAGGAGCAGTTCTTC
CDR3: CASSSREEQFF

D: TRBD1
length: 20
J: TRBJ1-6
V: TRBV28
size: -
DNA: TGTGCCAGCACCAAACTACCTACAGGGGGAGGTTCTGGATCGGAATCACCCCTCCACTTT
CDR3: CASTKLPTGGGSGSESPLHF

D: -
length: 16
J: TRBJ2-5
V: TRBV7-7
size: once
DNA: TGTGCCAGCAGCTTAGAAGGATCGGGTTTTCAAGAGACCCAGTACTTC
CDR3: CASSLEGSGFQETQYF

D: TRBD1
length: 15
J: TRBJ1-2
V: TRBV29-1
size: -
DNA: TGCAGCGTTGAAGGACAGGGGGCAAGGGGCTATGGCTACACCTTC
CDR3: CSVEGQGARGYGYTF

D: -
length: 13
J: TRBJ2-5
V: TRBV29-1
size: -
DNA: TGCAGCGTATCGGGGAGACACGTGGAGACCCAGTACTTC
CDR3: CSVSGRHVETQYF

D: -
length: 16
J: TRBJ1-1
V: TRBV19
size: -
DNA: TGTGCCAGTAGTGTACACGTGGCTTGGGGCAACACTGAAGCTTTCTTT
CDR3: CASSVHVAWGNTEAFF

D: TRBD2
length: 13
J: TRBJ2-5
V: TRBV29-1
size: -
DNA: TGCAGCGTTGTCGCGGGAGTGGGGGAGACCCAGTACTTC
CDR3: CSVVAGVGETQYF

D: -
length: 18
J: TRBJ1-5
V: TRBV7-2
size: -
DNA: TGTGCCAGCAGCTTAAACAGGGAGATTGATTGGAGCAATCAGCCCCAGCATTTT
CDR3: CASSLNREIDWSNQPQHF

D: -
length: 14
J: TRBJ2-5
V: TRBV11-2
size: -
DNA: TGTGCCAGCAGCTTAAGCTCCCCGCCGGGGACCCAGTACTTC
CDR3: CASSLSSPPGTQYF